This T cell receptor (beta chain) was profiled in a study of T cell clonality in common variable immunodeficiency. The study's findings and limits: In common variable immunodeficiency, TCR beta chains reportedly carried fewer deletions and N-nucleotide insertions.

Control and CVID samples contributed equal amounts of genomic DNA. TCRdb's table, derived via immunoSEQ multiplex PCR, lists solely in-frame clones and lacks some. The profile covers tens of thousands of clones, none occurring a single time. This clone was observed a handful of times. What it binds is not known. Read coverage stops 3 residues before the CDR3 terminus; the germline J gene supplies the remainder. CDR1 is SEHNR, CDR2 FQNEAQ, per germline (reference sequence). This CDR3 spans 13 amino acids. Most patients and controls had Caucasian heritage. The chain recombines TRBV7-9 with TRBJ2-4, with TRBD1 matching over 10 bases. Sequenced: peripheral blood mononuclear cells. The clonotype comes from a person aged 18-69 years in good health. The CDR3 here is CASTGTGVGGQYF. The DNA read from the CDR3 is TGTGCCAGCACCGGGACAGGGGTCGGTGGT.